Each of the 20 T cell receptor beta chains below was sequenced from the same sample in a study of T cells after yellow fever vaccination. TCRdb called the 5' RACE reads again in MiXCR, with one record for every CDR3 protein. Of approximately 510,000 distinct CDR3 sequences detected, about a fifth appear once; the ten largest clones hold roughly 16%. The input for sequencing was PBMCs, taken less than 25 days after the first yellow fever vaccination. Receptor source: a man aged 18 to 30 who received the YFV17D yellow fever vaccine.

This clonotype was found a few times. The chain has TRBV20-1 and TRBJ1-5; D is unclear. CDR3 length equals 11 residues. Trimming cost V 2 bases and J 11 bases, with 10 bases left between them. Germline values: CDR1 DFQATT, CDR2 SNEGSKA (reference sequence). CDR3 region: CSARSDTSQHF. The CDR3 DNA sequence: TGCAGTGCTAGATCCGACACGTCCCAGCATTTT.

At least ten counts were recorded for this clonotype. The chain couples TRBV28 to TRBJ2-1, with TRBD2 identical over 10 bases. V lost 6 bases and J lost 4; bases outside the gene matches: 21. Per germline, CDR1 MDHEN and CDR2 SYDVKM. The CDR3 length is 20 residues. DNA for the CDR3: TGTGCCAGCAGCAAAAACCTGGTAGCGGGGGGACTTTATTTATACAATGAGCAGTTCTTC. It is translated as CASSKNLVAGGLYLYNEQFF.

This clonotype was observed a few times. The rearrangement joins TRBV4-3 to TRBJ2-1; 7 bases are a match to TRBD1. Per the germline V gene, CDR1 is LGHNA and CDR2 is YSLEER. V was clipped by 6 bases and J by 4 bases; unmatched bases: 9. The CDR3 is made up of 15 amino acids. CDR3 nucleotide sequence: TGCGCCAGCAGTCGTAGACAGGGATCTTACAATGAGCAGTTCTTC. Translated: CASSRRQGSYNEQFF.

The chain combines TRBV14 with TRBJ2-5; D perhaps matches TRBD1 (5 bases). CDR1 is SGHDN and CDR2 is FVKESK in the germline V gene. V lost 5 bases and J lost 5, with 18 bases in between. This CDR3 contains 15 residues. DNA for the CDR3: TGTGCCAGCAGCTCAAGAGGATGGGGCGCCGAGACCCAGTACTTC. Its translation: CASSSRGWGAETQYF.

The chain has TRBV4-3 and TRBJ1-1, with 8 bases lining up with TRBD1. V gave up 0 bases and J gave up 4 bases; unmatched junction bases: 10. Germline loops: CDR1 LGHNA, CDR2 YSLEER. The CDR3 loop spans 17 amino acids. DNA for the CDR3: TGCGCCAGCAGCCAAGATCTCCAGGGGGCGCGATCCACTGAAGCTTTCTTT. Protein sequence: CASSQDLQGARSTEAFF.

CDR3 in amino acids: CASSEIRGQGEKLFF. CDR3 bases: TGTGCCAGTAGCGAAATCAGGGGGCAGGGTGAAAAACTGTTTTTT. J is TRBJ1-4 and V is TRBV19, with 8 bases aligning to TRBD1. V dropped 6 bases and J dropped 7; count of bases not matched to a gene: 10. The CDR3 is 15 residues long. Germline CDR1 LNHDA, CDR2 SQIVND (reference sequence).

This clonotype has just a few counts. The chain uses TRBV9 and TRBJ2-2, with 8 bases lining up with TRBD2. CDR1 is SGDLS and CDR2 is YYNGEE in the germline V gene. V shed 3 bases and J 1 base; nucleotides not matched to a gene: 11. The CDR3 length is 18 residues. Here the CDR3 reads CASSGVAGGLLNTGELFF. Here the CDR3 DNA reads TGTGCCAGCAGCGGGGTTGCGGGGGGATTACTGAACACCGGGGAGCTGTTTTTT.

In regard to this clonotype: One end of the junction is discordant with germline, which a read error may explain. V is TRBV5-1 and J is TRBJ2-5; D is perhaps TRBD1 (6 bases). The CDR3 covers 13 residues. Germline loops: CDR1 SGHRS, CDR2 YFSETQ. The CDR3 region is CASSLSNRAATDF. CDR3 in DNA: TGCGCCAGCAGCTTGAGTAACAGGGCGGCAACAGACTTC.

CDR3 in DNA: TGTGCCAGCAGCCAAGCGGCCTACGAGCAGTACTTC. Protein: CASSQAAYEQYF. This chain joins TRBV14 and TRBJ2-7; no clear D. The germline CDR1 and CDR2 sequences are SGHDN and FVKESK. CDR3 length: 12 residues. Trimming stripped 1 base from V and 2 bases from J, with 3 bases between.

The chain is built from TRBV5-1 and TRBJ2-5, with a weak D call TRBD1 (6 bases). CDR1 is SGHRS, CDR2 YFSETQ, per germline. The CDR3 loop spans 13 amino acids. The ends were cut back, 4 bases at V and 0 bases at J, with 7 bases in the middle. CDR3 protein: CASSGGYQETQYF. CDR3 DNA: TGCGCCAGCAGCGGGGGCTACCAAGAGACCCAGTACTTC.

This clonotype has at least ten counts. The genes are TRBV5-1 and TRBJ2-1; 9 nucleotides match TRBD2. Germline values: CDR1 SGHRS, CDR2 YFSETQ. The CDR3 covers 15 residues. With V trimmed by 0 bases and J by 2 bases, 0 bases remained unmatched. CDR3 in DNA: TGCGCCAGCAGCTTGGGCGGGGGGGCCTACAATGAGCAGTTCTTC. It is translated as CASSLGGGAYNEQFF.

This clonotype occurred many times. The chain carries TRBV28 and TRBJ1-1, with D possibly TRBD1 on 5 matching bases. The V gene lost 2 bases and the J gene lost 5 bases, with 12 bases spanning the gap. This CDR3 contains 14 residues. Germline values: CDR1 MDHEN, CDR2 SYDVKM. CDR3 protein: CASSLGGVRTEAFF. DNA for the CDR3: TGTGCCAGCAGTTTAGGAGGGGTGAGAACTGAAGCTTTCTTT.

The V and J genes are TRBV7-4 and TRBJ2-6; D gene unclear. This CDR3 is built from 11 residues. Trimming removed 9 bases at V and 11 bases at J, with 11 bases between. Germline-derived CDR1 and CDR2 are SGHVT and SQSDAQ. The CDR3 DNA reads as TGTGCCAGGGCCGCGGCTGACGTCCTGACTTTC. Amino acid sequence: CARAAADVLTF.

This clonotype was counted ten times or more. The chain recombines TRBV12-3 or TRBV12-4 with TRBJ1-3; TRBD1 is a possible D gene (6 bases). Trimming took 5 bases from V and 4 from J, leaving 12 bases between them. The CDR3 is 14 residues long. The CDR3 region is CASSLQGSGNTIYF. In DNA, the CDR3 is TGTGCCAGCAGTCTACAGGGATCAGGAAACACCATATATTTT.

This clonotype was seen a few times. CDR3 sequence (DNA): TGCAGCGTTGAGGACGACCCTGTTGGGCGAGAGACCCAGTACTTC. Protein: CSVEDDPVGRETQYF. The rearrangement links TRBV29-1 to TRBJ2-5; D gene uncertain. Germline lookup yields CDR1 SQVTM and CDR2 ANQGSEA. The CDR3 consists of 15 residues. Trimming shortened V by 3 bases and J by 4 bases, and 18 bases separated the two germline ends.

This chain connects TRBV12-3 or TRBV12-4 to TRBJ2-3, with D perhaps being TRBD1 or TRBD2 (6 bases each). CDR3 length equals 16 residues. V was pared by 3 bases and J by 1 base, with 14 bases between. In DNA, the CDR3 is TGTGCCAGCAGTTTCTCCGGGGGCGCTGGCACAGATACGCAGTATTTT. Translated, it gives CASSFSGGAGTDTQYF.

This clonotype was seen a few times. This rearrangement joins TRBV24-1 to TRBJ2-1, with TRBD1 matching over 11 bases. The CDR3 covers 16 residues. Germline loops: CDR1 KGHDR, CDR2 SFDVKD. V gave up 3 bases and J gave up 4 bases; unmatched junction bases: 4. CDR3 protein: CATSDPGTGGYNEQFF. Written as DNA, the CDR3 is TGTGCCACCAGTGATCCAGGGACAGGGGGGTACAATGAGCAGTTCTTC.

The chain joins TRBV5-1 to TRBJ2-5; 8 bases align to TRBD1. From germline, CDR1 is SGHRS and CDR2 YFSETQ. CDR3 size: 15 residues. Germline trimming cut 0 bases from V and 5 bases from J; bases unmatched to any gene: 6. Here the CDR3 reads CASSLVAGGAETQYF. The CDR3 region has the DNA TGCGCCAGCAGCTTGGTGGCAGGGGGCGCGGAGACCCAGTACTTC.

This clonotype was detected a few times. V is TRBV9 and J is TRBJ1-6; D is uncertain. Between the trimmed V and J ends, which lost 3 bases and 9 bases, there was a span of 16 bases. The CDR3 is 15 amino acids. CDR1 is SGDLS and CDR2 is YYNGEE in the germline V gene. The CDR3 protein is CASSGERDLVSPLHF. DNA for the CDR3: TGTGCCAGCAGCGGGGAGCGGGATCTGGTTTCACCCCTCCACTTT.

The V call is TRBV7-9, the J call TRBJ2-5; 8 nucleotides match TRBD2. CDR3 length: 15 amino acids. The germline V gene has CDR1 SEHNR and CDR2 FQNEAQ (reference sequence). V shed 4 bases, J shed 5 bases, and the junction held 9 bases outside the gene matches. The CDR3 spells CASSSGGLFSETQYF. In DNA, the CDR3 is TGTGCCAGCAGCTCGGGGGGGCTTTTTTCGGAGACCCAGTACTTC. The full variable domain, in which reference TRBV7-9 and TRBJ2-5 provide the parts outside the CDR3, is DTGVSQNPRHKITKRGQNVTFRCDPISEHNRLYWYRQTLGQGPEFLTYFQNEAQLEKSRLLSDRFSAERPKGSFSTLEIQRTEQGDSAMYLCASSSGGLFSETQYFGPGTRLLVL.